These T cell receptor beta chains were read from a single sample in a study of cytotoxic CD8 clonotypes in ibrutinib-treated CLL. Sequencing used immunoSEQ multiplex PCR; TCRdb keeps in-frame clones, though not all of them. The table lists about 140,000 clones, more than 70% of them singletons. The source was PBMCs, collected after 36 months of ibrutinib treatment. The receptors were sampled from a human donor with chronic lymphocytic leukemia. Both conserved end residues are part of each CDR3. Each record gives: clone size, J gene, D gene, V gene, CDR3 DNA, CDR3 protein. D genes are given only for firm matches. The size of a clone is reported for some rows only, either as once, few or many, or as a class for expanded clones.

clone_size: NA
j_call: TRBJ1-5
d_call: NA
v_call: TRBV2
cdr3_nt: TGTGCCAGCAGTTCACTCGCCCGCCAGGCCCAGCATTTT
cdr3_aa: CASSSLARQAQHF

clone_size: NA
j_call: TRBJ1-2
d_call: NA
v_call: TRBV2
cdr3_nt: TGTGCCAGCAGTGTTCCCTCAATCCCGGATGGCTACACCTTC
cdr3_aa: CASSVPSIPDGYTF

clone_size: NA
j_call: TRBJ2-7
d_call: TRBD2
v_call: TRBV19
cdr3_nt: TGTGCCAGTGCCCTCCGGGGAGGGAGTGCATACGAGCAGTACTTC
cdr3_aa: CASALRGGSAYEQYF

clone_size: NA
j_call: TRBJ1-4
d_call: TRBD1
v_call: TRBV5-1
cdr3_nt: TGCGCCAGCAGCATAGGACAGGGCCGCACTAATGAAAAACTGTTTTTT
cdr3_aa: CASSIGQGRTNEKLFF

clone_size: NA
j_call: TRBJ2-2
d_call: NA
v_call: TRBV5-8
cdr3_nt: TGTGCCAGCAGCTTGGGGGTGTGGCTCGGGGCCACCGGGGAGCTGTTTTTT
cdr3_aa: CASSLGVWLGATGELFF

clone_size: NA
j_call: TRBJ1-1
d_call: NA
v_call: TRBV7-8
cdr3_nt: TGTGCCAGCAGCTTATTTACCGGGGGAAACACTGAAGCTTTCTTT
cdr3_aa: CASSLFTGGNTEAFF

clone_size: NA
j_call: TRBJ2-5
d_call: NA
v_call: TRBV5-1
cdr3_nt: TGCGCCAGCAGCTTGGACACGGAGACCCAGTACTTC
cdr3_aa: CASSLDTETQYF

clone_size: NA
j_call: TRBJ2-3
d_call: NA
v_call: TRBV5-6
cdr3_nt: TGTGCCAGCAGCTTGGGGGACATCGACACAGATACGCAGTATTTT
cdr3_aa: CASSLGDIDTDTQYF

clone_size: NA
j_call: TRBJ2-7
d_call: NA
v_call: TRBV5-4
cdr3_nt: TGTGCCAGCAGCCTCCACGGGGCGATCCACGAGCAGTACTTC
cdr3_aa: CASSLHGAIHEQYF

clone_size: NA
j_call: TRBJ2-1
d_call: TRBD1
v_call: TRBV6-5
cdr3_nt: TGTGCCAGCAGTTACTCAGCCAGGGACAGGCGGGTTGAGCAGTTCTTC
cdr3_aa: CASSYSARDRRVEQFF

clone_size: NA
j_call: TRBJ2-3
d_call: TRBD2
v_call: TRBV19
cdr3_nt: TGTGCCAGTGCGGGGACTAGGTACACAGATACGCAGTATTTT
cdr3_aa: CASAGTRYTDTQYF

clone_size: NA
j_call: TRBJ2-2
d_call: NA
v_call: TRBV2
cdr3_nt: TGTGCCAGCAGAGCCGAGACAGGACGAAACGGGGAGCTGTTTTTT
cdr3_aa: CASRAETGRNGELFF

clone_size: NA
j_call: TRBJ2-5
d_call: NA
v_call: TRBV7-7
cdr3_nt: TGTGCCAGCAGCTTAGTGGGAAGGTTCCAAGAGACCCAGTACTTC
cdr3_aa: CASSLVGRFQETQYF

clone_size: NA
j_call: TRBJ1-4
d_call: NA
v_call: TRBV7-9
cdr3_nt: TGTGCCAGCAGCTTAGTGTCGGGGCTGAATGAAAAACTGTTTTTT
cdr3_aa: CASSLVSGLNEKLFF

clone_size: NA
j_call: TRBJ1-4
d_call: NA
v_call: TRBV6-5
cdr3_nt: TGTGCCAGCAGTTCAGTGACGTCTGATGAAAAACTGTTTTTT
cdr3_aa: CASSSVTSDEKLFF

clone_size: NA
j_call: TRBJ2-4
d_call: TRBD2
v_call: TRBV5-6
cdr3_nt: TGTGCCAGCAGCTTGGAGGGTAGCGGGAGATTTTACGAGTACTTC
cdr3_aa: CASSLEGSGRFYEYF

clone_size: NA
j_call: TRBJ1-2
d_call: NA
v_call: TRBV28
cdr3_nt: TGTGCCAGCAGTCAGTTCTCCGGCTACACCTTC
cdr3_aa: CASSQFSGYTF

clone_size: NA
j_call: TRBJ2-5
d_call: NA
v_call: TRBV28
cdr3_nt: TGTGCCAGCAGCGCCCGGTCCTGGGGTCGGCAAGAGACCCAGTACTTC
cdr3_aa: CASSARSWGRQETQYF

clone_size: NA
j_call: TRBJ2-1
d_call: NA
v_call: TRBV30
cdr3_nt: TGTGCCTGGAGTGTACTGACTAACGACAATGAGCAGTTCTTC
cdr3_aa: CAWSVLTNDNEQFF

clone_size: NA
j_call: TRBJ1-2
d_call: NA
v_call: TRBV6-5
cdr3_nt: TGTGCCAGCAGTGAAATGGACGTCCATGGCTACACCTTC
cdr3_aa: CASSEMDVHGYTF

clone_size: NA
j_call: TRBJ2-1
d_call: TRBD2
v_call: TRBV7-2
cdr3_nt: TGTGCCAGCAGCCCACACTTACTAGCGGGGGGGCCTGGTGAGCAGTTCTTC
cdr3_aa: CASSPHLLAGGPGEQFF

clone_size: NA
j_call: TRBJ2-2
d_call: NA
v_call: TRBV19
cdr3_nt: TGTGCCAGTAGTGCCCCTTGGCGGAACACCGGGGAGCTGTTTTTT
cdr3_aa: CASSAPWRNTGELFF

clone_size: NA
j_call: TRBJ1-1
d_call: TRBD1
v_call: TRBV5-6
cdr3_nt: TGTGCCAGCAGCCTAAGACAGGGGGTCACTGAAGCTTTCTTT
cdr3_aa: CASSLRQGVTEAFF

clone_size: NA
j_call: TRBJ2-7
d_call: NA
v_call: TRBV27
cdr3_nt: TGTGCCAGCAGTCCCAGCCAGCCACGAAGAGAGCAGTACTTC
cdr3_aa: CASSPSQPRREQYF

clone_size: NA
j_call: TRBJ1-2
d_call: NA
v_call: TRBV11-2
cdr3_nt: TGTGCCAGCAGCGGGGGAGACAGGTTGGAAGACTATGGCTACACCTTC
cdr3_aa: CASSGGDRLEDYGYTF

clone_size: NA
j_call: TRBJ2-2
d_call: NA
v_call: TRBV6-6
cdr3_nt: TGTGCCAGCGGGAGGACAGCGAACACCGGGGAGCTGTTTTTT
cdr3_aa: CASGRTANTGELFF

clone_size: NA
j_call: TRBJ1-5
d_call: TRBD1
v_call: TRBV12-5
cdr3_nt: TGTGCTAGTGGTTTGGCGGACAGGGGGAGGGTCAGCAATCAGCCCCAGCATTTT
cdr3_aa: CASGLADRGRVSNQPQHF

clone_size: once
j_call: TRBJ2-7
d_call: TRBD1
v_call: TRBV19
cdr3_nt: TGTGCCAGTAGTTCCTCGGGGACAGGAGCCCTCTACGAGCAGTACTTC
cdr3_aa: CASSSSGTGALYEQYF

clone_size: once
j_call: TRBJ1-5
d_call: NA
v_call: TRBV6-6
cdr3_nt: TGTGCCAGCAGTAGGACCGATAGCAATCAGCCCCAGCATTTT
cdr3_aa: CASSRTDSNQPQHF

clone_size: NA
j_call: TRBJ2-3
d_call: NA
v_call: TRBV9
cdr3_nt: TGTGCCAGCAGCGTAAGGATAAGTACGGATACGCAGTATTTT
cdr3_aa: CASSVRISTDTQYF

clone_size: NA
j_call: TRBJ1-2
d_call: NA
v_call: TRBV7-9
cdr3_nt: TGTGCCAGCAGCTTAGAAGGGTATGGCTACACCTTC
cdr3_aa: CASSLEGYGYTF

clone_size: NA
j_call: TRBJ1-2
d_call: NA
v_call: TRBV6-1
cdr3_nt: TGTGCCAGCAGTTCTGGAGGAGTCTATGGCTACACCTTC
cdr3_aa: CASSSGGVYGYTF

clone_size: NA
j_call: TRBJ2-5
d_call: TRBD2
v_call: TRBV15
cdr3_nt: TGTGCCACCAGTTCTAAGCGGGGTCGGGAGACCCAGTACTTC
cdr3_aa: CATSSKRGRETQYF

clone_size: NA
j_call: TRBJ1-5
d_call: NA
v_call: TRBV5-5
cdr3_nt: TGTGCCAGCAGCTTGGCCGCAGGGGAACAGCCCCAGCATTTT
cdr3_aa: CASSLAAGEQPQHF

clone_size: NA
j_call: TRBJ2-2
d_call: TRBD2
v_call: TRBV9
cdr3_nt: TGTGCCAGCAGCCGGGGCGGGAGGTACACCGGGGAGCTGTTTTTT
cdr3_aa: CASSRGGRYTGELFF

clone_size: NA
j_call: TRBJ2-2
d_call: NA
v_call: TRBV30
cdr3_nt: TGTGCCTGGAGCAGCGCCACCGGGGAGCTGTTTTTT
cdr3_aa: CAWSSATGELFF

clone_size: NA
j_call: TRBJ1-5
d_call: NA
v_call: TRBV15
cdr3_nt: TGTGCCACCAGCGCGACAGTTGGCAATCAGCCCCAGCATTTT
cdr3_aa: CATSATVGNQPQHF

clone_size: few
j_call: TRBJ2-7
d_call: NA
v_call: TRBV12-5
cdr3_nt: TGTGCTAGTGCATCGAACCCCGTGGAGTCCTACGAGCAGTACTTC
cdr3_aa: CASASNPVESYEQYF

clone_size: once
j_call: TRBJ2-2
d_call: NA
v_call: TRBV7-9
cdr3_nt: TGTGCCAGCAGCTTACCTTGGGCGAAACGGGCCGGGGAGCTGTTTTTT
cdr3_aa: CASSLPWAKRAGELFF

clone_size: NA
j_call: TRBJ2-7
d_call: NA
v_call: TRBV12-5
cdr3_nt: TGTGCTAGTGGTTTGGCCCATTTAGCGCAGTACTTC
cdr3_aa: CASGLAHLAQYF

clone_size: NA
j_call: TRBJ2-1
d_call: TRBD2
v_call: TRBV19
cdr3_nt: TGTGCCAGTAGTATATTTGGGACTAGCGGAGTTTCGGATGAGCAGTTCTTC
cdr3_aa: CASSIFGTSGVSDEQFF

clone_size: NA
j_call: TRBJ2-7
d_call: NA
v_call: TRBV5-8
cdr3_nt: TGTGCCAGCAGCCGAGACAGATCCTACGAGCAGTACTTC
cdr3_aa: CASSRDRSYEQYF

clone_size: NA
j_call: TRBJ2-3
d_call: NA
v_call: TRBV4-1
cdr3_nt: TGCGCCAGCAGCCAAGGCAGGGGCGGCACAGATACGCAGTATTTT
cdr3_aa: CASSQGRGGTDTQYF

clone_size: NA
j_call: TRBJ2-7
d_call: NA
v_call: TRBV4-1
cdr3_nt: TGCGCCAGCAGCCAAGTTGCCGGGCACGAGCAGTACTTC
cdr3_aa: CASSQVAGHEQYF

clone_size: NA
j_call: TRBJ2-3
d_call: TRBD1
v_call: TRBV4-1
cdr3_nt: TGCGCCAGCAGCCAAATGACAGGGGATGGCACAGATACGCAGTATTTT
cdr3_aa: CASSQMTGDGTDTQYF

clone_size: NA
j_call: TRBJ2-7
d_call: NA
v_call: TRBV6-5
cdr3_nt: TGTGCCAGCAGTTACTCAGTTCTTACCACCTACGAGCAGTACTTC
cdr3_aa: CASSYSVLTTYEQYF

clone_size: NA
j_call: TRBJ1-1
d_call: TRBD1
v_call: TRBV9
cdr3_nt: TGTGCCAGCGGGGAGGGGGCCCTGAACACTGAAGCTTTCTTT
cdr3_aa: CASGEGALNTEAFF

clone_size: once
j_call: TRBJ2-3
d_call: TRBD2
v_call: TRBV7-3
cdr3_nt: TGTGCCAGCAGCCGAACTAGCGTCACAGATACGCAGTATTTT
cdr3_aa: CASSRTSVTDTQYF

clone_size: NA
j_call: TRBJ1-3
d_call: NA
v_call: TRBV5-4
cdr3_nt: TGTGCCAGCAGCTTGGACTGGGGGACTGGAAACACCATATATTTT
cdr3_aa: CASSLDWGTGNTIYF

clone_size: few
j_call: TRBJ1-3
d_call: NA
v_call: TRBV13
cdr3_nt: TGTGCCAGCAGCTTAGAATCCTCTGGAAACACCATATATTTT
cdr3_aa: CASSLESSGNTIYF

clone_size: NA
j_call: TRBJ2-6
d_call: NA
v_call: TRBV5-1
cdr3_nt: TGCGCCAGCAGCTTTCCGACTGACTTCTGGGCCAACGTCCTGACTTTC
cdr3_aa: CASSFPTDFWANVLTF

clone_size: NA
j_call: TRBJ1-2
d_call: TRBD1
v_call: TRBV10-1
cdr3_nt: TGCGCCAGCAGTGACTTGGACAGGGGTTATGGCTACACCTTC
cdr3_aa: CASSDLDRGYGYTF

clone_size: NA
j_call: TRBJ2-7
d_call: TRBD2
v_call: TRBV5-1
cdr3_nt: TGCGCCAGCAGCCTACCGGGGGGAGTCTACGAGCAGTACTTC
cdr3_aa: CASSLPGGVYEQYF